This T cell receptor beta chain was recovered during a study of CD8 T cells in ankylosing spondylitis. Whole-study results and caveats: Significant enrichment of disease-linked clones was reportedly seen in matched ankylosing spondylitis synovial fluid. Earlier authors reported some of these motif variants in reactive arthritis synovial fluid and blood.

Comment on this clonotype: Its antigen is undetermined.

TCRdb recomputed calls from the 5' RACE reads with MiXCR, one row per CDR3 protein. The sample yields 200,000 or so distinct CDR3 sequences, roughly 24% seen once. Germline assignment: CDR1 DFQATT and CDR2 SNEGSKA (reference sequence). Losses at the gene ends were 5 bases for V and 8 bases for J; bases not matched to a gene: 5. The CDR3 contains 14 residues. V usage is TRBV20-1 and J usage is TRBJ2-1; 14 bases line up with TRBD2. Sequencing used blood, either unsorted or a sorted T cell fraction (not recorded which). The TCR originated in a male donor with ankylosing spondylitis or in good health (not recorded which). Here the CDR3 DNA reads TGCAGTGCTTGGGGACTAGCGGGAGAATATGAGCAGTTCTTC. Protein product: CSAWGLAGEYEQFF.